Following are 14 T cell receptor beta chains from one sample sequenced in a study of T cells in Graves' hyperthyroidism and ophthalmopathy. Using RNA transcripts as the source, TCR beta CDR3 regions were amplified. Using the HTBI primer set, a first-round RT-PCR was run on the TCR CDR3. From the multiplex PCR reads, TCRdb called clonotypes with MiXCR, one entry per CDR3 protein. The profile shows fewer than 550,000 distinct CDR3 sequences, roughly a quarter of them singletons. The sequencing sample was made of blood. Source of these receptors: a woman younger than 45 with Graves' ophthalmopathy.

This clonotype was observed many times. CDR3 region: CASSARQAATGELFF. In DNA, the CDR3 is TGTGCCAGCAGCGCCCGACAGGCGGCCACCGGGGAGCTGTTTTTT. V is TRBV7-3 and J is TRBJ2-2; possibly TRBD1 for D (6 bases). The V end was cut by 5 bases, the J end by 4 bases, with 14 bases between. The CDR3 has 15 amino acids. Looked up from germline, CDR1 is SGHTA and CDR2 is FQGTGA.

The genes are TRBV20-1 and TRBJ1-1; possible D gene TRBD1, 5 bases. This CDR3 is built from 15 residues. Between the trimmed V and J ends, which lost 3 bases and 1 base, there was a span of 15 bases. Germline loops: CDR1 DFQATT, CDR2 SNEGSKA (reference sequence). As DNA, the CDR3 is TGCAGTGCTAGCCCAATTCAGGGTCGGAACACTGAAGCTTTCTTT. Translation gives CSASPIQGRNTEAFF.

This clonotype was picked up many times. The rearrangement links TRBV10-3 to TRBJ1-2, with a tentative D call TRBD1 (6 bases). The CDR3 has 15 residues. The germline V gene encodes CDR1 ENHRY and CDR2 SYGVKD. V lost 7 bases to trimming and J lost 5 bases, with 20 bases between them. The CDR3 sequence is CAITLEAGAQYGYTF. The CDR3 region has the DNA TGTGCCATCACCCTTGAGGCGGGGGCTCAGTATGGCTACACCTTC.

This clonotype appeared a few times. One junction end does not reproduce the germline sequence, and a read error may be involved. The chain uses TRBV6-1 and TRBJ1-1; D is undetermined. Germline V CDR1 and CDR2: MNHNS, SASEGT. This CDR3 is built from 13 residues. The CDR3 sequence: CVSSHNGNTEAFF. The CDR3 bases are TGTGTCAGCAGTCATAACGGGAACACTGAAGCTTTCTTT.

This clonotype was counted at least ten times. This rearrangement joins TRBV30 to TRBJ2-5; D tentatively reads TRBD1 or TRBD2 (5 bases each). Trimming took off 0 bases at V and 6 bases at J, with 11 bases between the two ends. Germline V gene lookup returns CDR1 GTSNPN and CDR2 SVGIG (reference sequence). CDR3 length: 13 amino acids. The CDR3 reads CAWSVQEGKTQYF. The CDR3 DNA is TGTGCCTGGAGTGTACAAGAGGGGAAGACCCAGTACTTC.

Turning to this clonotype: The junction shows a germline mismatch at one end, possibly a read error. The rearrangement joins TRBV5-1 to TRBJ2-7, with 12 positions matching TRBD2. The germline V gene encodes CDR1 SGHRS and CDR2 YFSETQ. This CDR3 has 18 amino acids. In nucleotides, the CDR3 is TGCGCCAGCGGACAGGGGAACGCAGGACTAGCGGGAAAGTACGAGCAGTGCTTC. It yields the protein CASGQGNAGLAGKYEQCF.

This chain connects TRBV6-5 to TRBJ1-2; 7 nucleotides line up with TRBD1. The CDR3 has 13 amino acids. From germline, CDR1 is MNHEY and CDR2 SVGAGI. Losses at the gene ends were 7 bases for V and 2 bases for J; bases not matched to a gene: 4. CDR3 coding DNA: TGTGCCAGCATTTTCAGGGGGAACTATGGCTACACCTTC. It translates to CASIFRGNYGYTF.

The chain joins TRBV3-1 to TRBJ1-1; D is possibly TRBD1 (5 bases). Per the germline V gene, CDR1 is LGHDT and CDR2 is YNNKEL (reference sequence). The V and J ends lost 3 bases and 8 bases respectively, with 13 bases between them. This CDR3 is 13 amino acids long. The CDR3, as DNA: TGTGCCAGCAGCCAGGGACGATTTAGAGAAGCTTTCTTT. The encoded protein is CASSQGRFREAFF.

This clonotype was recorded many times. This chain joins TRBV12-3 or TRBV12-4 and TRBJ2-5; D uncertain. V lost 0 bases to trimming and J lost 4 bases, with 12 bases between them. CDR3 length: 15 residues. In DNA form, the CDR3 reads TGTGCCAGCAGTTTAGCTCTTAGTCTCGGAGAGACCCAGTACTTC. It specifies CASSLALSLGETQYF.

As concerns this clonotype: This may come from a read error, since a much larger clone is one base off. The rearrangement links TRBV11-1 to TRBJ2-3; 9 bases line up with TRBD1. TRBJ1-5 matches the DNA end more closely, so the J call is doubtful. Germline V CDR1 and CDR2: SGHAT, FQDESV (reference sequence). CDR3 length: 16 amino acids. The CDR3 sequence is CASSLRGQGITDTQHF. In nucleotides, the CDR3 is TGTGCCAGCAGCTTAAGGGGACAGGGAATCACAGATACGCAGCATTTT.

CDR3 region: CASSLVGGTNNSPLHF. The CDR3 bases are TGTGCCAGCAGCTTAGTGGGGGGGACAAATAATTCACCCCTCCACTTT. The chain combines TRBV7-2 with TRBJ1-6, with D possibly matching TRBD1 (6 bases). The CDR3 is 16 amino acids. V shed 1 base and J shed 5 bases, with 12 bases lying between them. Per the germline V gene, CDR1 is SGHTA and CDR2 is FQGNSA.

This clonotype was picked up many times. The chain recombines TRBV12-3 or TRBV12-4 with TRBJ1-2, with 9 bases lining up with TRBD1. The CDR3 spans 15 residues. V dropped 6 bases and J dropped 4; count of bases not matched to a gene: 9. The CDR3 DNA sequence: TGTGCCAGCAGAGAGCGGGGGACAGGGTCCTATGGCTACACCTTC. It codes for CASRERGTGSYGYTF.

This clonotype was recorded a few times. The chain combines TRBV2 with TRBJ2-3; 9 bases fit TRBD1. The germline V gene has CDR1 SNHLY and CDR2 FYNNEI. V gave up 3 bases and J gave up 9 bases; unmatched junction bases: 7. This CDR3 comprises 14 residues. CDR3 protein: CASSEDRGRSTQYF. Written as DNA, the CDR3 is TGTGCCAGCAGTGAGGACAGGGGCCGGAGCACGCAGTATTTT.

This clonotype was recorded many times. The chain carries TRBV7-2 and TRBJ1-5; 9 bases are a match to TRBD1. V dropped 3 bases and J dropped 7; count of bases not matched to a gene: 7. CDR1 is SGHTA, CDR2 FQGNSA, per germline. The CDR3 is 15 residues long. This chain's CDR3 is CASSLGQGGYQPQHF. CDR3 DNA: TGTGCCAGCAGCTTGGGACAGGGAGGCTACCAGCCCCAGCATTTT.